This TCR beta chain was captured by sequencing in a study of identical twins. Trimming cost V 7 bases and J 0 bases, with 14 bases left between them. Germline V gene sequence: CDR1 SEHNR, CDR2 FQNEAQ (reference sequence). The CDR3 is made up of 15 amino acids. MiXCR was run by TCRdb on the 5' RACE reads, yielding one entry per CDR3 protein. The data contain roughly 770,000 distinct CDR3 sequences, around a sixth of them singletons. In this sample, this clonotype turned up a few times. These data were also reused for a study on T cells expressing NK-cell markers.

The chain carries TRBV7-9 and TRBJ2-3; TRBD1 is a possible D gene (6 bases). Source material: PBMCs. This TCR came from a woman between 18 and 29 years old in good health. The CDR3 DNA follows: TGTGCCAGCACCATTGGGCAGGGGAGCACAGATACGCAGTATTTT. It codes for CASTIGQGSTDTQYF.